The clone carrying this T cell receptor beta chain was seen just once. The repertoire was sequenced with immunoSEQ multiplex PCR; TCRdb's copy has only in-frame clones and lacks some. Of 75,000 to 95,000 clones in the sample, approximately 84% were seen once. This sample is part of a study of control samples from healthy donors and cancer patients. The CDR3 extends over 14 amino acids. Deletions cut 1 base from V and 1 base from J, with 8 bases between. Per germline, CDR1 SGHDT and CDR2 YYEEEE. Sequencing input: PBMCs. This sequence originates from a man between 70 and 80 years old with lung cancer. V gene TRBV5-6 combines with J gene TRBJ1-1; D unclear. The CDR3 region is CASSLLLTNTEAFF. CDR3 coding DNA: TGTGCCAGCAGCTTGTTATTAACGAACACTGAAGCTTTCTTT.